The T cell receptor beta chain described here comes from a study of CD8 T cells in ankylosing spondylitis. Trimming took 7 bases from V and 7 from J, leaving 8 bases between them. The germline V gene encodes CDR1 MNHEY and CDR2 SVGAGI. There are 12 residues in the CDR3. Comment on this clonotype: Its antigen is as yet unknown.

General study findings and limits: Disease-linked clones reportedly concentrated significantly in matched ankylosing spondylitis synovial fluid. A TCR beta motif made of fewer than 10 highly homologous variants seemed typical of ankylosing spondylitis blood. Reports of some motif variants in reactive arthritis synovial fluid and blood predate this one.

Using quantitative 5'-RACE with molecular barcodes, the authors made TCR beta libraries. TCRdb analysed the 5' RACE reads with MiXCR anew, one entry per CDR3 protein. This sample carries around 440,000 distinct CDR3 sequences, 15% to 20% of them seen once, and the ten largest clones take approximately 1%. The clonotype originates from a male donor with ankylosing spondylitis. Sequencing was done on a sample of blood, either unsorted or a sorted T cell fraction (not recorded which). The genes are TRBV6-5 and TRBJ1-6; a weak D match, TRBD1 (5 bases). For the CDR3, the DNA is TGTGCCAGCACCTCAGGGAATTCACCCCTCCACTTT. Amino acids: CASTSGNSPLHF.